A single sample gave rise to the 26 T cell receptor beta chains below, sequenced in a study of T cells after yellow fever vaccination (dated by TCRdb to about 2019). The label giving this sample's treatment or condition can be read as: live attenuated yellow fever vaccine strain. Libraries were constructed by 5' RACE. These reads were obtained on an Illumina NovaSeq 6000. In-frame beta chains were kept once TCRdb had trimmed the public reads at Q25 with fastp and called clones with MiXCR. Rows matching on CDR3 protein sequence are summarized as one entry with the most common DNA and genes. The sample includes hundreds of thousands of distinct CDR3 sequences, with around a sixth observed a single time. Of the sample, about a sixth is held by the ten largest clones. Sequences were derived from PBMCs, sampled before the yellow fever booster vaccination. Receptors were obtained from a young man who received the YFV17D yellow fever vaccine.

This clonotype showed up just once. V gene TRBV4-1 combines with J gene TRBJ1-1; D possibly corresponds to TRBD1 (6 bases). Germline values: CDR1 MGHRA, CDR2 YSYEKL. CDR3 size: 14 residues. Trimming pared 3 bases from V and 1 base from J, leaving 9 bases between. The CDR3 protein is CASSQDSWNTEAFF. CDR3 in DNA: TGCGCCAGCAGCCAGGACAGTTGGAACACTGAAGCTTTCTTT.

The table lists this clonotype with many counts. V gene TRBV12-3 or TRBV12-4 combines with J gene TRBJ1-1; TRBD1 is a possible D gene (5 bases). CDR3 size: 13 residues. V lost 3 bases, J lost 1 base, and 6 bases lay in between. The CDR3 sequence: CASSFDRNTEAFF. The CDR3 nucleotides are TGTGCCAGCAGTTTTGACAGGAACACTGAAGCTTTCTTT.

This chain joins TRBV20-1 and TRBJ2-3; 11 bases match TRBD2. The V segment lost 1 base and the J segment 4 bases; nucleotides outside the gene matches: 4. Germline CDR1 is DFQATT and CDR2 is SNEGSKA (reference sequence). The CDR3 runs 15 residues. The CDR3: CSARGGLAVPDTQYF. The CDR3 DNA follows: TGCAGTGCTAGAGGGGGACTAGCGGTTCCAGATACGCAGTATTTT.

This chain joins TRBV7-9 and TRBJ2-1; 8 bases are shared with TRBD1. The CDR3 is 16 amino acids. Germline CDR1 and CDR2: SEHNR and FQNEAQ (reference sequence). V shed 3 bases and J 7 bases; nucleotides not matched to a gene: 11. CDR3 sequence: CASSFLGQGLRNEQFF. CDR3 DNA sequence: TGTGCCAGCAGCTTCTTAGGACAGGGCTTACGGAATGAGCAGTTCTTC.

Only a few counts were recorded for this clonotype. This chain connects TRBV3-1 to TRBJ1-4, with D possibly TRBD1 on 5 matching bases. This CDR3 is 14 amino acids long. CDR1 is LGHDT and CDR2 is YNNKEL in the germline V gene (reference sequence). With 6 bases removed from V and 7 bases from J, the gap between germline ends came to 15 bases. The CDR3 nucleotides are TGTGCCAGCAGTCAGGGCAGGGTAGTTGAAAAACTGTTTTTT. It encodes CASSQGRVVEKLFF.

This clonotype appeared a single time. V usage is TRBV3-1 and J usage is TRBJ2-3; 8 bases agree with TRBD2. J lost 5 bases, V lost 1 base, and 2 bases had no gene match. Germline CDR1 LGHDT, CDR2 YNNKEL (reference sequence). This CDR3 comprises 14 residues. Here the CDR3 reads CASSQAGGQDTQYF. CDR3 DNA: TGTGCCAGCAGCCAAGCGGGGGGGCAAGATACGCAGTATTTT.

The table lists this clonotype with a few counts. The V and J genes are TRBV6-5 and TRBJ2-2, with D uncertain. The CDR3 has 15 residues. The V end was cut by 0 bases, the J end by 4 bases, with 9 bases between. Germline CDR1 and CDR2: MNHEY and SVGAGI. The CDR3 spells CASSYSAGGTGELFF. DNA for the CDR3: TGTGCCAGCAGTTACTCGGCAGGTGGCACCGGGGAGCTGTTTTTT.

This chain joins TRBV2 and TRBJ2-5; D is perhaps TRBD1 or TRBD2 (5 bases each). V was shortened by 3 bases and J by 0 bases, with 8 bases between the two germline ends. Per germline, CDR1 SNHLY and CDR2 FYNNEI. This CDR3 contains 14 residues. The CDR3 reads CASSEGPNQETQYF. For the CDR3, the DNA is TGTGCCAGCAGTGAGGGACCTAACCAAGAGACCCAGTACTTC. Supplemented by reference TRBV2 and TRBJ2-5, the full variable domain reads EPEVTQTPSHQVTQMGQEVILRCVPISNHLYFYWYRQILGQKVEFLVSFYNNEISEKSEIFDDQFSVERPDGSNFTLKIRSTKLEDSAMYFCASSEGPNQETQYFGPGTRLLVL.

This clonotype was picked up a small number of times. V is TRBV28 and J is TRBJ2-7; D might be TRBD1 or TRBD2, each matching 5 bases. This CDR3 comprises 15 residues. The V gene lost 6 bases and the J gene lost 0 bases, with 15 bases spanning the gap. Germline CDR1 MDHEN, CDR2 SYDVKM. CDR3 region: CASRPGPATSYEQYV. The CDR3 DNA follows: TGTGCCAGCAGGCCGGGACCCGCTACCTCCTACGAGCAGTACGTC.

The chain employs TRBV7-9 and TRBJ2-7; no firm D call. Germline V gene data show CDR1 as SEHNR and CDR2 as FQNEAQ (reference sequence). This CDR3 spans 15 amino acids. The V and J ends lost 5 bases and 2 bases respectively, with 16 bases between them. The CDR3 coding sequence is TGTGCCAGCAGCCGAATAACCCCCGGGCCCTACGAGCAGTACTTC. Translated, it gives CASSRITPGPYEQYF.

This clonotype was observed a few times. This chain uses TRBV10-3 with TRBJ2-7; D is possibly TRBD2 (6 bases). The CDR3 extends over 14 amino acids. V was shortened by 7 bases and J by 0 bases, with 13 bases between the two germline ends. Germline CDR1 is ENHRY and CDR2 is SYGVKD. The CDR3 DNA sequence: TGTGCCATCAAGGCTTCGGGAGACTCCTACGAGCAGTACTTC. Translated, it gives CAIKASGDSYEQYF.

This rearrangement joins TRBV4-1 to TRBJ2-5; D ambiguous. With 0 bases removed from V and 0 bases from J, the gap between germline ends came to 17 bases. The CDR3 covers 18 residues. CDR1 is MGHRA and CDR2 is YSYEKL in the germline V gene. CDR3 residues: CASSQDPWADVYQETQYF. The CDR3 DNA sequence: TGCGCCAGCAGCCAAGATCCTTGGGCGGACGTTTACCAAGAGACCCAGTACTTC.

The J gene is TRBJ2-6, the V gene TRBV29-1; D is unresolved. This CDR3 is built from 13 residues. V dropped 5 bases and J dropped 0 bases, with 5 bases sitting between them. The V gene's germline CDR1 is SQVTM and CDR2 ANQGSEA. CDR3 protein: CSVKYSGANVLTF. The DNA of the CDR3 is TGCAGCGTTAAGTACTCTGGGGCCAACGTCCTGACTTTC.

This clonotype was picked up a small number of times. V is TRBV4-2 and J is TRBJ1-1; D remains ambiguous. The CDR3 contains 13 residues. The V and J ends lost 2 bases and 7 bases respectively, with 11 bases between them. Looked up from germline, CDR1 is LGHNA and CDR2 is YNFKEQ. In DNA form, the CDR3 reads TGTGCCAGCAGCCAAAGGCTGCAGAGTGAAGCTTTCTTT. Translating it yields CASSQRLQSEAFF.

This clonotype was counted only a few times. The V and J genes are TRBV7-9 and TRBJ2-1; no clear D. CDR1 and CDR2 (germline): SEHNR, FQNEAQ (reference sequence). V was pared by 2 bases and J by 7 bases, with 6 bases between. The CDR3 has 12 amino acids. CDR3 nucleotide sequence: TGTGCCAGCAGCTTACGGCGGAATGAGCAGTTCTTC. This sequence encodes CASSLRRNEQFF. Complete variable domain (other parts from reference TRBV7-9 and TRBJ2-1): DTGVSQNPRHKITKRGQNVTFRCDPISEHNRLYWYRQTLGQGPEFLTYFQNEAQLEKSRLLSDRFSAERPKGSFSTLEIQRTEQGDSAMYLCASSLRRNEQFFGPGTRLTVL.

The rearrangement joins TRBV4-1 to TRBJ2-3, with 9 positions matching TRBD1. CDR3 length: 16 amino acids. V lost 3 bases to trimming and J lost 3 bases; unmatched junction nucleotides: 7. From germline, CDR1 is MGHRA and CDR2 YSYEKL. CDR3 residues: CASSHQAGTGTDTQYF. In DNA form, the CDR3 reads TGCGCCAGCAGCCATCAAGCGGGGACAGGGACAGATACGCAGTATTTT.

The rearrangement uses TRBV6-1 and TRBJ1-2; TRBD1 is a possible D gene (6 bases). With 7 bases removed from V and 0 bases from J, the gap between germline ends came to 12 bases. Germline values: CDR1 MNHNS, CDR2 SASEGT. This CDR3 comprises 14 residues. The CDR3 spells CASNIRTANYGYTF. DNA of the CDR3: TGTGCCAGCAACATACGGACAGCTAACTATGGCTACACCTTC.

This clonotype was seen a few times. The chain is built from TRBV6-5 and TRBJ2-5; D might be TRBD2 (6 bases). Per germline, CDR1 MNHEY and CDR2 SVGAGI. V lost 6 bases to trimming and J lost 5 bases, with 16 bases between them. The CDR3 is 14 amino acids. CDR3 amino acids: CASSSGTHFETQYF. The CDR3 nucleotides read TGTGCCAGCAGCTCCGGGACTCACTTCGAGACCCAGTACTTC.

The table lists this clonotype with a few counts. The chain has TRBV6-5 and TRBJ1-2; D gene unclear. This CDR3 region has 17 residues. CDR1 is MNHEY and CDR2 is SVGAGI in the germline V gene. V lost 0 bases and J 7 bases, leaving 21 bases between the germline ends. CDR3 amino acids: CASSYSKAHGVLSGYTF. DNA of the CDR3: TGTGCCAGCAGTTACTCGAAGGCCCACGGGGTCCTCAGTGGCTACACCTTC.

This clonotype was found a few times. This sequence joins TRBV28 and TRBJ2-7; the D call may be TRBD1 or TRBD2 (5 bases each). V gave up 5 bases and J gave up 3 bases, with 11 bases separating them. Germline V lookup: CDR1 MDHEN, CDR2 SYDVKM. The CDR3 is 13 residues long. CDR3 coding DNA: TGTGCCAGCAGTGAAGGGACGGACTACGAGCAGTACGTC. Its protein is CASSEGTDYEQYV.

This clonotype was seen only a few times. J is TRBJ1-6 and V is TRBV3-1; tentatively, D is TRBD1 (6 bases). The V gene's germline CDR1 is LGHDT and CDR2 YNNKEL (reference sequence). CDR3 length equals 15 residues. Trimming cost V 2 bases and J 7 bases, with 12 bases left between them. The DNA for the CDR3 is TGTGCCAGCAGCCAAACGGACAGTTGGAATTCACCCCTCCACTTT. It yields the protein CASSQTDSWNSPLHF.

The J gene is TRBJ2-1, the V gene TRBV7-3; D may be TRBD2 (6 bases). Germline assignment: CDR1 SGHTA and CDR2 FQGTGA. V was trimmed by 5 bases and J by 15 bases, leaving 23 bases between them. The CDR3 contains 14 residues. The CDR3 region is CASSPAGGSLNPFF. The CDR3 DNA reads as TGTGCCAGCAGCCCCGCTGGGGGGTCATTAAATCCGTTCTTC.

This clonotype appeared a few times. The J gene is TRBJ2-5, the V gene TRBV7-2; TRBD2 is a possible D gene (5 bases). V dropped 4 bases and J dropped 10 bases, with 16 bases sitting between them. The V gene's germline CDR1 is SGHTA and CDR2 FQGNSA. The CDR3 loop spans 13 amino acids. CDR3: CASSSRGERNQYF. For the CDR3, the DNA is TGTGCCAGCAGCTCCCGGGGAGAGCGCAACCAGTACTTC.

The CDR3, as DNA: TGTGCCAGCAGTGGCCAGGGTTCAGGTGGAAACACCATATATTTT. Residues: CASSGQGSGGNTIYF. This rearrangement joins TRBV7-9 to TRBJ1-3; weak D call: TRBD1 (5 bases). The germline CDR1 and CDR2 sequences are SEHNR and FQNEAQ (reference sequence). The length of the CDR3 is 15 residues. Trimming took 6 bases from V and 3 from J, leaving 15 bases between them.

This clonotype was counted a few times. The chain carries TRBV5-1 and TRBJ1-5, with 8 bases matching TRBD1. The CDR3 extends over 15 amino acids. Germline-derived CDR1 and CDR2 are SGHRS and YFSETQ. Germline trimming cut 1 base from V and 3 bases from J; bases unmatched to any gene: 3. CDR3 in amino acids: CASSLTGGFNQPQHF. The CDR3 DNA follows: TGCGCCAGCAGCTTGACAGGGGGTTTCAATCAGCCCCAGCATTTT.

This chain links TRBV4-1 with TRBJ2-2; 10 bases fit TRBD2. The CDR3 spans 18 residues. Per the germline V gene, CDR1 is MGHRA and CDR2 is YSYEKL. The V gene end was trimmed by 3 bases and the J gene end by 1 base; junction bases not matched to a gene: 8. Written as DNA, the CDR3 is TGCGCCAGCAGCCATGGAGGAGCGGGGGGGCGGAACACCGGGGAGCTGTTTTTT. It encodes CASSHGGAGGRNTGELFF.